A selection of T cell receptor beta chains follows, all from one sample in a study of blood T cell repertoires in COVID-19. Only in-frame clones appear in the TCRdb table, and some are missing; sequencing was by immunoSEQ multiplex PCR. The profile shows approximately 250,000 clones, roughly 88% of them singletons. Sequenced: PBMCs or T cells enriched from blood (not recorded which). The receptors stem from a woman in her thirties or forties with acute COVID-19. Each CDR3 is given with its conserved first and last residue. D genes are given only for firm matches. Clone size appears in some rows only: once, few, many, or a class for an expanded clone.

TRBV5-1	15	NA	TRBJ1-1	NA	CASSLDVRGGGEAFF	TGCGCCAGCAGCTTGGACGTGAGGGGAGGAGGTGAAGCTTTCTTT
TRBV5-4	14	NA	TRBJ1-1	TRBD1	CASSTDRGVTEAFF	TGTGCCAGCAGCACGGACAGGGGTGTCACTGAAGCTTTCTTT
TRBV5-1	14	NA	TRBJ2-7	NA	CASSDAGGSYEQYF	TGCGCCAGCAGCGATGCAGGTGGATCCTACGAGCAGTACTTC
TRBV19	13	NA	TRBJ2-7	NA	CASSIRLGYEQYF	TGTGCCAGTAGTATTAGACTGGGCTACGAGCAGTACTTC
TRBV10-3	15	NA	TRBJ1-1	NA	CAISESRSVNTEAFF	TGTGCCATCAGTGAGTCGAGGTCTGTGAACACTGAAGCTTTCTTT
TRBV28	17	NA	TRBJ1-2	TRBD1	CASSRYLKQGSEGGYTF	TGTGCCAGCAGTCGCTATCTCAAACAGGGGAGTGAAGGCGGCTACACCTTC
TRBV19	18	NA	TRBJ2-2	NA	CASSRYNMNPANTGELFF	TGTGCCAGTAGTCGATATAACATGAATCCCGCGAACACCGGGGAGCTGTTTTTT
TRBV19	16	NA	TRBJ1-2	TRBD1	CASSTTMTGVYYGYTF	TGTGCCAGTAGTACCACGATGACAGGGGTATACTATGGCTACACCTTC
TRBV7-3	15	NA	TRBJ2-3	TRBD2	CASSLRGLAGDTQYF	TGTGCCAGCAGCCTCAGGGGACTAGCCGGAGATACGCAGTATTTT
TRBV19	14	NA	TRBJ1-2	TRBD1	CASSLRDRGYGYTF	TGTGCCAGTAGCCTGAGAGACAGGGGCTATGGCTACACCTTC
TRBV19	14	once	TRBJ1-2	NA	CASSHGGFGYGYTF	TGTGCCAGTAGCCATGGGGGGTTCGGCTATGGCTACACCTTC
TRBV6-4	17	NA	TRBJ1-2	NA	CASSDSRQATLGYGYTF	TGTGCCAGCAGTGACTCCCGACAGGCAACGCTAGGCTATGGCTACACCTTC
TRBV3-1/TRBV3-2	14	NA	TRBJ1-2	TRBD1	CASSRTGANYGYTF	TGTGCCAGCAGCCGGACAGGGGCTAACTATGGCTACACCTTC
TRBV24-1	15	NA	TRBJ1-2	TRBD1	CATSDPDRGLDGYTF	TGTGCCACCAGTGATCCTGACAGGGGGCTGGATGGCTACACCTTC
TRBV6-5	12	NA	TRBJ2-7	NA	CASSYGGNEQYF	TGTGCCAGCAGTTATGGAGGGAACGAGCAGTACTTC
TRBV5-4	16	NA	TRBJ2-3	TRBD2	CASSPPLAGSTDTQYF	TGTGCCAGCAGCCCACCCCTAGCGGGGAGCACAGATACGCAGTATTTT
TRBV7-9	17	NA	TRBJ2-1	TRBD2	CATSRLAGELWAGEQFF	TGTGCCACCTCGCGACTAGCGGGAGAATTGTGGGCAGGGGAGCAGTTCTTC
TRBV28	14	few	TRBJ1-4	TRBD1	CASSTSGTGEKLFF	TGTGCCAGCAGTACCTCCGGGACAGGGGAAAAACTGTTTTTT